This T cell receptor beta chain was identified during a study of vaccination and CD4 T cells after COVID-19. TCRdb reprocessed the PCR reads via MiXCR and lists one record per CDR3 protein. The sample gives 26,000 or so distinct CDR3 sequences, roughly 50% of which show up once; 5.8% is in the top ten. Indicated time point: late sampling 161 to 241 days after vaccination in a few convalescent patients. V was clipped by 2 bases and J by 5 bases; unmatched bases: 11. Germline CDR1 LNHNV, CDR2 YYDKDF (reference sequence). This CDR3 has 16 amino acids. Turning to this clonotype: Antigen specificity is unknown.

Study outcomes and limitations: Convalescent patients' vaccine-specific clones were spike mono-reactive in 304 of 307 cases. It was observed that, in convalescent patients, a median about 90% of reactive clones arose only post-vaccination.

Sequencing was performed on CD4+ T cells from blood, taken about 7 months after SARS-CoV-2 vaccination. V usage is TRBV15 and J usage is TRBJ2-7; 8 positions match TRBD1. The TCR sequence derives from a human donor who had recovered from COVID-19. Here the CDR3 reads CATSRFTGGSGNEQYF. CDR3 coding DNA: TGTGCCACCAGCAGATTTACAGGGGGGTCCGGGAACGAGCAGTACTTC.